Sequencing of this TCR beta chain was carried out in a study of T cell responses to AZD1222 COVID-19 vaccine. This CDR3 spans 17 amino acids. Germline trimming cut 0 bases from V and 4 bases from J; bases unmatched to any gene: 7. Germline CDR1 SGHRS, CDR2 YFSETQ. Sequencing used immunoSEQ multiplex PCR; TCRdb keeps in-frame clones, though not all of them. The sample contains 120,000 or so clones, around 81% of which appear only once. This clone has just one count. The TCR comes from an adult in good health. The chain combines TRBV5-1 with TRBJ2-2, with 9 positions matching TRBD2. Sequencing used peripheral blood, obtained on day 0 of AZD1222 vaccination. CDR3 in amino acids: CASSLAVAGAGTGELFF. DNA of the CDR3: TGCGCCAGCAGCTTGGCGGTAGCGGGAGCTGGCACCGGGGAGCTGTTTTTT.